This TCR beta chain was recovered during a study of cytomegalovirus exposure and HLA in healthy donors. General study results and limits: Trimming of TCR beta V- and J-genes showed a link, identified in a later analysis, to a missense DCLRE1C variant.

This CDR3 has 15 amino acids. In the PCR, 60 Vbeta and 13 Jbeta primers were used. Some clones are missing from TCRdb's copy, which holds only in-frame ones; the method was immunoSEQ multiplex PCR. Of some 44,000 clones in the sample, around 90% were seen once. Worth noting for this clone: Its specificity is not known.

Healthy bone marrow donors made up the donors. The sequencing sample was made of PBMCs. The chain couples TRBV21-1 to TRBJ2-7; no DNA check was done on the table's D call, TRBD2. TRBV21-1 is given as a pseudogene. The sequence derives from a woman aged 40-49 years in good health and CMV-seropositive. CDR3 DNA: TGTGCCAGCAGCAAAGTCTGGTCTAGCCCGCGGGAGCAGTACTTC. Residues: CASSKVWSSPREQYF.